These 28 T cell receptor beta chains share one sample of origin, sequenced in a study of blood T cell repertoires in COVID-19. Produced via immunoSEQ multiplex PCR; TCRdb's table is partial and in-frame only. Altogether almost 80,000 clones are present, 90% being singletons, with the ten largest covering under 0.8%. The sequenced sample was peripheral blood. The receptors here all came from an elderly woman with acute or convalescent COVID-19.

In its sample, this clone was seen a few times. The V and J genes are TRBV6-6 and TRBJ2-7; no reliable D call. Trimming left V 6 bases short and J 2 bases short, with 17 bases between. CDR3 length: 15 amino acids. CDR1 is MNHNY, CDR2 SVGAGI, per germline (reference sequence). This CDR3 reads CASRSDSSAPYEQYF. In nucleotides, the CDR3 is TGTGCCAGCAGATCAGACTCCTCAGCACCCTACGAGCAGTACTTC.

The rearrangement links TRBV19 to TRBJ1-2; possible D gene TRBD1, 6 bases. CDR1 and CDR2 (germline): LNHDA, SQIVND (reference sequence). Trimming took off 0 bases at V and 7 bases at J, with 15 bases between the two ends. CDR3 length equals 15 residues. The CDR3 loop is CASSIDPPLTGGYTF. The CDR3 DNA is TGTGCCAGTAGTATAGATCCCCCCTTGACAGGTGGCTACACCTTC.

The J gene is TRBJ1-2, the V gene TRBV2, with D maybe TRBD1 (5 bases). From germline, CDR1 is SNHLY and CDR2 FYNNEI. This CDR3 is 12 amino acids long. Trimming removed 6 bases from V and 8 bases from J, with 13 bases in between. The CDR3 DNA reads TGTGCCAGCAGAGGGGTTAGGAGCGGCTACACCTTC. Protein product: CASRGVRSGYTF.

V is TRBV10-3 and J is TRBJ2-7, with D uncertain. The CDR3 totals 12 residues. V was clipped by 0 bases and J by 3 bases, with 3 bases between them. CDR1 is ENHRY, CDR2 SYGVKD, per germline. CDR3 loop: CAISESSYEQYF. The CDR3 region has the DNA TGTGCCATCAGTGAGTCCAGCTACGAGCAGTACTTC.

The chain employs TRBV19 and TRBJ1-2, with D tentatively TRBD1 (6 bases). V was clipped by 5 bases and J by 3 bases, with 13 bases between them. The CDR3 length is 14 residues. From germline, CDR1 is LNHDA and CDR2 SQIVND (reference sequence). For the CDR3, the DNA is TGTGCCAGTAGTGAAACAGGGTCTCACTATGGCTACACCTTC. Translating gives CASSETGSHYGYTF.

The chain links TRBV11-2 to TRBJ1-1; TRBD1 matches at 8 bases. This CDR3 region has 14 residues. CDR1 and CDR2 from the germline V gene are SGHAT and FQNNGV. V dropped 4 bases and J dropped 5; count of bases not matched to a gene: 6. The chain's CDR3 is CASSSDRGGTEAFF. The CDR3 DNA reads as TGTGCCAGCAGCTCCGACAGGGGTGGGACTGAAGCTTTCTTT.

The V and J genes are TRBV18 and TRBJ1-5; tentatively, D is TRBD1 (5 bases). This CDR3 contains 13 residues. CDR1 is KGHSH, CDR2 LQKENI, per germline. V was cut by 4 bases and J by 5 bases, with 9 bases left in between. This CDR3 is CASSQGGDQPQHF. CDR3 coding DNA: TGTGCCAGCTCACAGGGAGGGGATCAGCCCCAGCATTTT.

This chain uses TRBV6-4 with TRBJ2-5, with 7 bases identical to TRBD1. CDR3 length: 16 amino acids. J lost 3 bases, V lost 3 bases, and 10 bases had no gene match. Looked up from germline, CDR1 is MRHNA and CDR2 is SNTAGT. CDR3 loop: CASSEFPLGGKETQYF. Written as DNA, the CDR3 is TGTGCCAGCAGTGAGTTCCCGCTAGGGGGCAAAGAGACCCAGTACTTC.

V and J are TRBV28 and TRBJ1-1; D may be TRBD1 (5 bases). The CDR3 has 12 amino acids. The V end lost 3 bases, the J end lost 9 bases, and 11 bases lay between the germline ends. The germline CDR1 and CDR2 sequences are MDHEN and SYDVKM. CDR3 DNA: TGTGCCAGCAGTTTTTCGGGGGGGAAAGCTTTCTTT. Its protein product is CASSFSGGKAFF.

This clone came up once. The rearrangement uses TRBV7-2 and TRBJ2-5, with D possibly being TRBD1 (5 bases). V was pared by 6 bases and J by 1 base, with 12 bases between. The CDR3 has 14 residues. The germline CDR1 and CDR2 sequences are SGHTA and FQGNSA. This chain's CDR3 is CASSIQVPQETQYF. Here the CDR3 DNA reads TGTGCCAGCAGTATACAGGTGCCCCAAGAGACCCAGTACTTC.

This chain links TRBV29-1 with TRBJ2-5; 8 bases match TRBD1. The length of the CDR3 is 12 residues. J was trimmed by 5 bases and V by 3 bases; bases with no gene match: 2. Germline V gives CDR1 SQVTM, CDR2 ANQGSEA. CDR3: CSVETGVETQYF. The CDR3 coding sequence is TGCAGCGTTGAGACAGGGGTGGAGACCCAGTACTTC.

This chain joins TRBV15 and TRBJ2-7, with TRBD1 as a possible D gene (5 bases). The CDR3 is 14 residues long. V was trimmed by 1 base and J by 4 bases, leaving 11 bases between them. Germline CDR1 is LNHNV and CDR2 is YYDKDF (reference sequence). The CDR3 DNA is TGTGCCACCAGCAGAGGGGGCTTTGGATACGAGCAGTACTTC. Protein: CATSRGGFGYEQYF.

This clone was counted only a few times. The chain is built from TRBV11-2 and TRBJ1-5, with D tentatively TRBD1 (6 bases). Deletions cut 4 bases from V and 4 bases from J, with 8 bases between. CDR1 is SGHAT and CDR2 is FQNNGV in the germline V gene. CDR3 size: 13 residues. The CDR3 DNA is TGTGCCAGCAGCTCCACAGGGAATCAGCCCCAGCATTTT. Amino acids: CASSSTGNQPQHF.

The chain links TRBV27 to TRBJ2-2; 9 bases agree with TRBD2. CDR3 length: 16 residues. CDR1 is MNHEY, CDR2 SMNVEV, per germline (reference sequence). The J segment lost 0 bases and the V segment lost 3 bases, leaving 2 bases of the junction unmatched. The CDR3 spells CASSFRLAANTGELFF. The CDR3 DNA reads TGTGCCAGCAGTTTCCGACTAGCGGCGAACACCGGGGAGCTGTTTTTT.

This chain joins TRBV4-1 and TRBJ1-1; TRBD1 is a possible D gene (5 bases). CDR1 is MGHRA, CDR2 YSYEKL, per germline. The CDR3 totals 16 residues. Deletions cut 1 base from V and 3 bases from J, with 15 bases between. The CDR3 protein is CASSQVFPGGDTEAFF. CDR3 coding DNA: TGCGCCAGCAGCCAAGTTTTTCCGGGGGGTGACACTGAAGCTTTCTTT.

The chain joins TRBV7-8 to TRBJ1-1; TRBD1 aligns across 7 bases. Germline trimming cut 4 bases from V and 0 bases from J; bases unmatched to any gene: 2. There are 14 residues in the CDR3. CDR1 and CDR2 (germline): SGHVS, FQNEAQ. The CDR3 is CASSSDRVNTEAFF. The CDR3 nucleotides read TGTGCCAGCAGCTCCGACAGGGTGAACACTGAAGCTTTCTTT.

The CDR3 reads CASSLDRYNSPLHF. For the CDR3, the DNA is TGTGCCAGCAGCCTCGACAGGTATAATTCACCCCTCCACTTT. The chain has TRBV7-9 and TRBJ1-6, with D tentatively TRBD1 (6 bases). CDR1 is SEHNR, CDR2 FQNEAQ, per germline (reference sequence). Trimming took 5 bases from V and 4 from J, leaving 9 bases between them. The length of the CDR3 is 14 residues.

The chain employs TRBV6-2 or TRBV6-3 and TRBJ2-7; TRBD1 aligns across 8 bases. This CDR3 region has 16 residues. The germline gives CDR1 MNHEY, CDR2 SVGEGT. With V trimmed by 0 bases and J by 3 bases, 7 bases remained unmatched. The CDR3 DNA follows: TGTGCCAGCAGTTACTCGAAATCAGGGGGCCGCTACGAGCAGTACTTC. Its protein is CASSYSKSGGRYEQYF.

The rearrangement links TRBV5-1 to TRBJ1-3; 8 bases map to TRBD1. The CDR3 loop spans 17 amino acids. V shed 1 base, J shed 4 bases, and the junction held 10 bases outside the gene matches. CDR1 is SGHRS, CDR2 YFSETQ, per germline. Written as DNA, the CDR3 is TGCGCCAGCAGCTTGACACCACAGGGGGAGTACGGAAACACCATATATTTT. Protein product: CASSLTPQGEYGNTIYF.

The chain combines TRBV9 with TRBJ2-2; possibly TRBD1 for D (6 bases). This CDR3 is built from 15 residues. Germline V CDR1 and CDR2: SGDLS, YYNGEE. Trimming stripped 6 bases from V and 0 bases from J, with 12 bases between. The CDR3 protein is CASNSGTTNTGELFF. The CDR3 bases are TGTGCCAGCAATTCCGGGACAACGAACACCGGGGAGCTGTTTTTT.

The chain couples TRBV11-3 to TRBJ2-1, with 14 positions matching TRBD2. Germline loops: CDR1 SGHNT, CDR2 YENEEA. The V gene end was trimmed by 5 bases and the J gene end by 9 bases; junction bases not matched to a gene: 6. The CDR3 runs to 15 residues. The chain's CDR3 is CASSPGTSGRVEQFF. The DNA for the CDR3 is TGTGCCAGCAGCCCCGGGACTAGCGGGAGAGTTGAGCAGTTCTTC.

This chain connects TRBV7-3 to TRBJ1-1; D might be TRBD1 (6 bases). The germline V gene encodes CDR1 SGHTA and CDR2 FQGTGA. V lost 4 bases, J lost 1 base, and 7 bases lay in between. The CDR3 contains 13 residues. This CDR3 reads CASSYRANTEAFF. In nucleotides, the CDR3 is TGTGCCAGCAGCTACAGGGCGAACACTGAAGCTTTCTTT.

The chain is built from TRBV24-1 and TRBJ2-1; tentatively, D is TRBD2 (7 bases). With 8 bases removed from V and 6 bases from J, the gap between germline ends came to 16 bases. The germline V gene encodes CDR1 KGHDR and CDR2 SFDVKD. The CDR3 is 14 residues long. CDR3 amino acids: CATMGGLSFNEQFF. CDR3 DNA: TGTGCCACCATGGGGGGGCTCTCGTTCAATGAGCAGTTCTTC.

V and J are TRBV6-5 and TRBJ1-2; 9 nucleotides align to TRBD1. V shed 3 bases, J shed 8 bases, and the junction held 7 bases outside the gene matches. This CDR3 is built from 14 residues. From germline, CDR1 is MNHEY and CDR2 SVGAGI. The CDR3 region is CASSYGPGQGGYTF. For the CDR3, the DNA is TGTGCCAGCAGTTATGGGCCGGGACAGGGCGGCTACACCTTC.

This chain joins TRBV3-1 (or the pseudogene TRBV3-2) and TRBJ1-3, with 7 bases lining up with TRBD1. In germline, CDR1 is LGHDT, CDR2 YNNKEL (reference sequence). Trimming took 0 bases from V and 1 from J; bases not matched to a gene: 6. CDR3 size: 17 residues. The CDR3: CASSQDSGRGSGNTIYF. The CDR3 bases are TGTGCCAGCAGCCAAGATTCTGGCAGGGGGTCTGGAAACACCATATATTTT.

The chain links TRBV20-1 to TRBJ2-2, with D unresolved. Trimming removed 3 bases from V and 5 bases from J, with 13 bases in between. This CDR3 comprises 14 residues. Germline CDR1 DFQATT, CDR2 SNEGSKA (reference sequence). CDR3 protein: CSASLEERTGELFF. The CDR3 DNA reads TGCAGTGCTAGTCTCGAGGAGCGAACCGGGGAGCTGTTTTTT.

DNA of the CDR3: TGTGCCAGCAGCTTAGGGGGCTCTGGGGCCAACGTCCTGACTTTC. Protein sequence: CASSLGGSGANVLTF. The chain uses TRBV5-5 and TRBJ2-6, with a weak D call TRBD1 (6 bases). The ends were cut back, 2 bases at V and 0 bases at J, with 6 bases in the middle. This CDR3 contains 15 residues. Germline V gene sequence: CDR1 SGHKS, CDR2 YYEKEE (reference sequence).

The genes are TRBV18 and TRBJ2-3; D remains ambiguous. The germline V and J ends were trimmed by 3 bases and 4 bases, with 8 bases remaining between them. CDR1 and CDR2 from the germline V gene are KGHSH and LQKENI. The CDR3 is 13 residues long. Here the CDR3 DNA reads TGTGCCAGCTCACCGCGTTCGGCAGATACGCAGTATTTT. This sequence encodes CASSPRSADTQYF.